A single sample is the source of the 21 T cell receptor beta chains below, sequenced in a study of technical replicates of blood from several donors. Sequenced by immunoSEQ multiplex PCR; TCRdb stores in-frame clones only, minus some. The data contain roughly 61,000 clones, more than 95% of them singletons. Sequencing was performed on T cells isolated from PBMCs. The receptors derive from a human donor in good health.

The chain is built from TRBV5-1 and TRBJ2-3; 9 positions match TRBD1. The length of the CDR3 is 14 residues. The germline CDR1 and CDR2 sequences are SGHRS and YFSETQ. Unmatched junction bases numbered 3, after V lost 4 bases and J lost 3 bases. In DNA, the CDR3 is TGCGCCAGCAGCATAGGACAGGGGACAGATACGCAGTATTTT. Encoded protein: CASSIGQGTDTQYF.

The V and J genes are TRBV7-9 and TRBJ2-3, with TRBD2 identical over 8 bases. Per germline, CDR1 SEHNR and CDR2 FQNEAQ (reference sequence). The CDR3 is made up of 15 amino acids. V shed 4 bases, J shed 5 bases, and the junction held 8 bases outside the gene matches. Here the CDR3 DNA reads TGTGCCAGCAGCTCCACGGGAGGGCCAAGAGATACGCAGTATTTT. Encoded protein: CASSSTGGPRDTQYF.

V gene TRBV9 combines with J gene TRBJ2-1, with 7 bases that match TRBD2. V lost 3 bases, J lost 2 bases, and 5 bases stayed unmatched. The germline CDR1 and CDR2 sequences are SGDLS and YYNGEE. This CDR3 has 15 amino acids. The CDR3 nucleotides read TGTGCCAGCAGCGAAACGGGAGGAACCTACAATGAGCAGTTCTTC. It encodes CASSETGGTYNEQFF.

This chain links TRBV6-1 with TRBJ1-2; tentative D call: TRBD1 (6 bases). The V end lost 8 bases, the J end lost 2 bases, and 15 bases lay between the germline ends. CDR1 is MNHNS and CDR2 is SASEGT in the germline V gene. The CDR3 is 14 residues long. The CDR3 reads CASVTGFSNYGYTF. The CDR3 DNA reads as TGTGCCAGCGTAACAGGGTTTTCAAACTATGGCTACACCTTC.

This rearrangement joins TRBV4-1 to TRBJ2-1; D is uncertain. CDR1 and CDR2 (germline): MGHRA, YSYEKL. CDR3 length equals 15 residues. V was clipped by 0 bases and J by 3 bases, with 9 bases between them. The CDR3 bases are TGCGCCAGCAGCCAAGACCCGAGTCACTACAATGAGCAGTTCTTC. As protein: CASSQDPSHYNEQFF.

The chain joins TRBV10-2 to TRBJ2-5, with 9 bases matching TRBD2. CDR1 is WSHSY, CDR2 SAAADI, per germline. Trimming removed 4 bases from V and 7 bases from J; junction bases left unmatched: 7. CDR3 length: 14 amino acids. This CDR3 is CASSGASGVGTQYF. In DNA, the CDR3 is TGCGCCAGCAGTGGCGCTAGCGGGGTTGGGACCCAGTACTTC.

The chain is built from TRBV7-9 and TRBJ2-7, with D maybe TRBD1 (6 bases). V lost 2 bases to trimming and J lost 6 bases, with 14 bases between them. This CDR3 region has 14 residues. Germline CDR1 is SEHNR and CDR2 is FQNEAQ (reference sequence). DNA for the CDR3: TGTGCCAGCAGCTTAAACGACAGGCCCAGCGAGCAGTACTTC. It codes for CASSLNDRPSEQYF.

The genes are TRBV7-9 and TRBJ2-2; 15 nucleotides line up with TRBD2. Trimming at V came to 5 bases and at J to 3 bases, leaving 10 bases not matched to a gene. CDR3 length: 19 amino acids. Germline V gives CDR1 SEHNR, CDR2 FQNEAQ (reference sequence). The CDR3 DNA sequence: TGTGCCAGCAGCCAACCGCGGACTAGCGGGGGGGGTGACACCGGGGAGCTGTTTTTT. Translated, it gives CASSQPRTSGGGDTGELFF.

The chain links TRBV4-1 to TRBJ1-2; possibly TRBD1 for D (5 bases). The CDR3 contains 13 residues. From germline, CDR1 is MGHRA and CDR2 YSYEKL. V lost 6 bases and J 5 bases, leaving 13 bases between the germline ends. This CDR3 is CASRAPGNYGYTF. Here the CDR3 DNA reads TGCGCCAGCAGAGCCCCAGGGAATTATGGCTACACCTTC.

CDR3 region: CASRKTGTKAYNEQFF. DNA for the CDR3: TGTGCCAGCAGAAAAACCGGGACTAAAGCCTACAATGAGCAGTTCTTC. This chain connects TRBV2 to TRBJ2-1; 7 nucleotides line up with TRBD2. The CDR3 runs 16 residues. J was trimmed by 2 bases and V by 6 bases; bases with no gene match: 10. Germline-derived CDR1 and CDR2 are SNHLY and FYNNEI.

The chain couples TRBV5-1 to TRBJ1-1; D is uncertain. This CDR3 is 14 amino acids long. The germline CDR1 and CDR2 sequences are SGHRS and YFSETQ. V lost 4 bases and J 0 bases, leaving 10 bases between the germline ends. This CDR3 is CASSTVGVNTEAFF. CDR3 coding DNA: TGCGCCAGCAGCACGGTCGGGGTGAACACTGAAGCTTTCTTT.

The chain has TRBV11-3 and TRBJ2-1, with D tentatively TRBD2 (5 bases). Trimming pared 1 base from V and 3 bases from J, leaving 19 bases between. This CDR3 spans 18 amino acids. CDR1 and CDR2 (germline): SGHNT, YENEEA. The CDR3 protein is CASSLVSAGPLFYNEQFF. The CDR3 DNA sequence: TGTGCCAGCAGCTTAGTATCCGCGGGCCCCCTCTTCTACAATGAGCAGTTCTTC.

CDR3: CASGLVLRSRGLQPQHF. For the CDR3, the DNA is TGTGCTAGTGGTTTGGTACTGAGAAGTCGAGGGCTCCAGCCCCAGCATTTT. The chain couples TRBV12-5 to TRBJ1-5; D is uncertain. This CDR3 spans 17 amino acids. The V gene lost 0 bases and the J gene lost 7 bases, with 19 bases spanning the gap. Germline V gene lookup returns CDR1 LGHNT and CDR2 FRNRAP.

The chain recombines TRBV29-1 with TRBJ2-2; maybe TRBD1 (6 bases). The CDR3 loop spans 13 amino acids. CDR1 and CDR2 (germline): SQVTM, ANQGSEA. Between the trimmed V and J ends, which lost 5 bases and 4 bases, there was a span of 11 bases. The CDR3 DNA reads TGCAGCGTTCGACAGGTTGGCACCGGGGAGCTGTTTTTT. It yields the protein CSVRQVGTGELFF.

As DNA, the CDR3 is TGTGCCAGCTCACCACTCCGGACTAGCGGGAGGGCCGGCTTGGGAGAGACCCAGTACTTC. Translated: CASSPLRTSGRAGLGETQYF. The V and J genes are TRBV18 and TRBJ2-5, with 15 nucleotides matching TRBD2. The CDR3 length is 20 residues. Germline CDR1 and CDR2: KGHSH and LQKENI. V dropped 1 base and J dropped 4; count of bases not matched to a gene: 13.

The rearrangement links TRBV21-1 to TRBJ1-5; no check of the table's D call, TRBD1, against the DNA was made. TRBV21-1 is a pseudogene locus. The CDR3 sequence is 18 residues long. For the CDR3, the DNA is TGTGCCAGCAGCAAAGAAGATACAGGGGACAAGGGGGGTCAGCCCCAGCATTTT. Translation gives CASSKEDTGDKGGQPQHF.

The chain joins TRBV6-1 to TRBJ2-3, with a tentative D call TRBD1 (6 bases). The ends were cut back, 4 bases at V and 2 bases at J, with 13 bases in the middle. The CDR3 runs 15 residues. The germline CDR1 and CDR2 sequences are MNHNS and SASEGT. In nucleotides, the CDR3 is TGTGCCAGCAGTGGCCGGACAGTCTTCACAGATACGCAGTATTTT. It translates to CASSGRTVFTDTQYF.

V usage is TRBV19 and J usage is TRBJ1-2; the match to TRBD1 covers 7 bases. J was trimmed by 2 bases and V by 5 bases; bases with no gene match: 8. This CDR3 has 15 amino acids. Germline lookup yields CDR1 LNHDA and CDR2 SQIVND (reference sequence). The chain's CDR3 is CASSLASGQNYGYTF. The CDR3 DNA sequence: TGTGCCAGTAGTCTAGCCTCGGGACAGAACTATGGCTACACCTTC.

The chain links TRBV15 to TRBJ2-1; TRBD1 matches 8 bases. The V and J ends lost 1 base and 8 bases, in that order; junction bases with no gene match: 10. The CDR3 has 16 amino acids. Looked up from germline, CDR1 is LNHNV and CDR2 is YYDKDF (reference sequence). The CDR3 protein is CATSRAGQGPAHEQFF. The CDR3 bases are TGTGCCACCAGCAGAGCCGGACAGGGTCCAGCCCATGAGCAGTTCTTC. The whole variable domain, remainder taken from reference TRBV15 and TRBJ2-1, is DAMVIQNPRYQVTQFGKPVTLSCSQTLNHNVMYWYQQKSSQAPKLLFHYYDKDFNNEADTPDNFQSRRPNTSFCFLDIRSPGLGDTAMYLCATSRAGQGPAHEQFFGPGTRLTVL.

The CDR3 reads CASSFQNGASGDESYEQYF. The CDR3 coding sequence is TGTGCCAGCAGCTTCCAAAACGGTGCGTCAGGGGATGAGTCCTACGAGCAGTACTTC. The chain joins TRBV5-7 to TRBJ2-7, with a tentative D call TRBD1 (6 bases). TRBV5-7 is designated an ORF whose function remains uncertain. CDR3 length equals 19 residues. Trimming took off 2 bases at V and 1 base at J, with 25 bases between the two ends.

The chain carries TRBV19 and TRBJ2-6, with 11 bases aligning to TRBD1. Germline V gives CDR1 LNHDA, CDR2 SQIVND (reference sequence). CDR3 length: 18 amino acids. J gave up 1 base and V 5 bases, and 7 bases lay outside the gene matches. This CDR3 is CASSLRTGGKSGANVLTF. The CDR3 bases are TGTGCCAGTAGTCTAAGGACAGGGGGCAAGTCTGGGGCCAACGTCCTGACTTTC.